The 4 T cell receptor beta chains presented below share a single source sample, sequenced in a study of blood T cell repertoires in COVID-19. Assay: immunoSEQ multiplex PCR; the TCRdb copy retains only in-frame clones and omits some. The sample lists more than 250,000 clones, roughly 86% occurring once. Sequencing was done on a sample of peripheral blood. The receptors here all came from a human donor in a cohort sampled during active COVID-19.

The genes are TRBV6-5 and TRBJ2-7, with 8 bases fitting TRBD1. Germline V gives CDR1 MNHEY, CDR2 SVGAGI. V shed 6 bases and J 6 bases; nucleotides not matched to a gene: 13. The CDR3 loop spans 15 amino acids. The CDR3 DNA reads TGTGCCAGCAGGACCCGTGGGACAGGTATCCGCGAGCAGTACTTC. Protein sequence: CASRTRGTGIREQYF.

The table lists this clone with a count of one. This CDR3 is also generated by other DNA sequences in the sample. The chain couples TRBV18 to TRBJ2-7; perhaps TRBD1 as D (6 bases). The CDR3 length is 14 residues. The V gene lost 2 bases and the J gene lost 0 bases, with 8 bases spanning the gap. Germline loops: CDR1 KGHSH, CDR2 LQKENI. This CDR3 reads CASSPEDSSYEQYF. The CDR3 DNA reads as TGTGCCAGCTCACCAGAGGACAGCTCCTACGAGCAGTACTTC.

V and J are TRBV6-5 and TRBJ1-2, with 12 bases fitting TRBD1. J lost 10 bases, V lost 8 bases, and 11 bases had no gene match. CDR3 length: 14 amino acids. Germline lookup yields CDR1 MNHEY and CDR2 SVGAGI. The CDR3 DNA sequence: TGTGCCAGCGGGGGGGACAGGGGGCTTTGGGACTACACCTTC. It codes for CASGGDRGLWDYTF.

This rearrangement joins TRBV28 to TRBJ1-1; D remains unclear. V was pared by 7 bases and J by 0 bases, with 12 bases between. This CDR3 has 14 residues. Germline V gives CDR1 MDHEN, CDR2 SYDVKM. CDR3: CASTVNKLNTEAFF. The CDR3, as DNA: TGTGCCAGCACCGTAAATAAGCTGAACACTGAAGCTTTCTTT. The whole variable domain, remainder taken from reference TRBV28 and TRBJ1-1, is DVKVTQSSRYLVKRTGEKVFLECVQDMDHENMFWYRQDPGLGLRLIYFSYDVKMKEKGDIPEGYSVSREKKERFSLILESASTNQTSMYLCASTVNKLNTEAFFGQGTRLTVV.